This T cell receptor beta chain was found in a study of beta chain features in type 1 diabetes. Study details: What patients shared with healthy donors was a similar profile of age, gender and cell yields. Points from the study as a whole: Insertion counts at VDJ junctions were lower in type 1 diabetes patients, who also showed more deletions there.

A remark on this clone: Antigen unknown.

The sequenced template was cDNA made from the entire isolated RNA. Libraries were prepared by immunoSEQ multiplex PCR; TCRdb keeps only in-frame clonotypes and omits some of them. This table holds 130,000 to 150,000 clones, around 51% found once. Cell sorting via CD45RO/CCR7/CD25/CD127/CD95/CD27 was performed to obtain CD4+ naive, central memory, regulatory and stem cell-like memory cells. The receptor's source is a man between 18 and 29 years old in good health. Sequencing was done on a sample of Tregs from blood.

CDR3 amino acids: CASRQGPELSNTEAFF. The CDR3 DNA follows: TGTGCCAGTAGACAGGGGCCAGAGCTGTCGAACACTGAAGCTTTCTTT. This chain joins TRBV19 and TRBJ1-1; 7 nucleotides line up with TRBD1. V trimming: 6 bases; J trimming: 1 base; junction bases outside the gene matches: 11. Germline values: CDR1 LNHDA, CDR2 SQIVND (reference sequence). This CDR3 has 16 amino acids.